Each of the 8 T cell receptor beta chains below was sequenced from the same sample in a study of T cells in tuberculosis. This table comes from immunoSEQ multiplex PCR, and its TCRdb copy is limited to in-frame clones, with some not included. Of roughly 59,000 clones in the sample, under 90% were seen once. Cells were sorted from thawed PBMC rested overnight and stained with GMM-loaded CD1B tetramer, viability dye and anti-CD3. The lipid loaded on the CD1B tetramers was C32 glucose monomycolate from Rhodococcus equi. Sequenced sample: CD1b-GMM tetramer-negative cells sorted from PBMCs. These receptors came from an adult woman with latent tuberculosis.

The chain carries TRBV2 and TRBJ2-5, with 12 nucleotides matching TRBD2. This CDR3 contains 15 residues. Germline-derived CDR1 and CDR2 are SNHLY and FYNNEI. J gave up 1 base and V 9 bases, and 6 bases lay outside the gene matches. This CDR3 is CASRLAGASQETQYF. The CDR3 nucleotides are TGTGCCAGTCGACTAGCGGGGGCCAGCCAAGAGACCCAGTACTTC.

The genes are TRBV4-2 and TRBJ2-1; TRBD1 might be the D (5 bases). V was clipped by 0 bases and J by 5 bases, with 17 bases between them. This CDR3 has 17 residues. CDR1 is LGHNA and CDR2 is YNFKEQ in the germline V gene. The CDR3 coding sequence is TGTGCCAGCAGCCAAGATGAGTATGGGGCCCGTAACAATGAGCAGTTCTTC. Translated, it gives CASSQDEYGARNNEQFF.

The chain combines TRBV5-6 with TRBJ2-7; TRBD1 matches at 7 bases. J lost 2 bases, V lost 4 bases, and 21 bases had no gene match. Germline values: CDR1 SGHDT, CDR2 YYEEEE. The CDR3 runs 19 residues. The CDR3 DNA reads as TGTGCCAGCAGCCAATTGAGAGGGACCCGGGACAGCTTTACCTACGAGCAGTACTTC. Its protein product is CASSQLRGTRDSFTYEQYF.

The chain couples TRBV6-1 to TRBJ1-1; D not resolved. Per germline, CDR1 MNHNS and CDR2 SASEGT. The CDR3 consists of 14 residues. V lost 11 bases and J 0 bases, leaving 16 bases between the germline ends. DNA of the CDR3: TGTGCCCTATTAAGAGTTTCTATGAACACTGAAGCTTTCTTT. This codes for CALLRVSMNTEAFF.

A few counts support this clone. CDR3 amino acids: CASSFSYGYTF. The CDR3 DNA reads TGTGCCAGTAGTTTCAGCTATGGCTACACCTTC. The chain carries TRBV19 and TRBJ1-2; D is unclear. With 5 bases removed from V and 4 bases from J, the gap between germline ends came to 5 bases. Germline CDR1 reads LNHDA; CDR2 reads SQIVND (reference sequence). The CDR3 is 11 residues long.

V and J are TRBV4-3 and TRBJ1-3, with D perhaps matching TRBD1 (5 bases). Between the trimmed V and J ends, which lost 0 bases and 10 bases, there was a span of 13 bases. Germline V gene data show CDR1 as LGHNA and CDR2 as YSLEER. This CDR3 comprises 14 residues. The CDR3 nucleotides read TGCGCCAGCAGCCAAGATCTGGAGGGGTATACCATATATTTT. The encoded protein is CASSQDLEGYTIYF.

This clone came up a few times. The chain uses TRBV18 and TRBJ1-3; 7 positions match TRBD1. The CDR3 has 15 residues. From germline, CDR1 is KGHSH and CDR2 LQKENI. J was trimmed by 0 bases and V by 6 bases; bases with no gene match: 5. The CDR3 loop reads CASSTDRDSGNTIYF. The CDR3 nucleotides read TGTGCCAGCTCGACTGACAGGGACTCTGGAAACACCATATATTTT.

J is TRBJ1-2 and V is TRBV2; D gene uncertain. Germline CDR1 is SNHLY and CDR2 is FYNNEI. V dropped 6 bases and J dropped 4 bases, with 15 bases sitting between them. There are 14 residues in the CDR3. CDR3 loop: CASRTQATVYGYTF. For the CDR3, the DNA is TGTGCCAGCAGAACCCAGGCCACCGTCTATGGCTACACCTTC.